This TCR beta chain originates from a study of blood T cell repertoires in COVID-19. Study details: Acute and convalescent COVID-19 samples came from the United States, Italy and Spain. PBMCs, B-cell-depleted T cells, or T cells were the source of the cDNA or gDNA that made up the material.

Authors' processing steps: Counts of nucleated cells, estimated from reference gene primer amplification, were obtained. Data came from immunoSEQ multiplex PCR; TCRdb stores just in-frame clones and leaves some out. V and J calls and clone size are as listed in that table; D and trimming were resolved from the DNA. The sample lists under 200,000 clones, around 87% seen once, with roughly 0.99% in the top ten. The CDR3 is made up of 14 amino acids. J gave up 4 bases and V 5 bases, and 4 bases lay outside the gene matches. The V gene's germline CDR1 is SGHTA and CDR2 FQGTGA. The sequenced material came from peripheral blood. This clonotype was obtained from a man younger than 30 with acute or convalescent COVID-19. The chain is built from TRBV7-3 and TRBJ1-2; 10 bases agree with TRBD1. The CDR3 sequence is CASSVTGGPYGYTF. The CDR3 region has the DNA TGTGCCAGCAGCGTGACAGGGGGCCCCTATGGCTACACCTTC.